This T cell receptor beta chain was sequenced during a study of patients and donors after allogeneic stem cell transplantation. This clonotype has a count of ten or more. This CDR3 has 13 amino acids. CDR1 is SGHKS, CDR2 YYEKEE, per germline (reference sequence). With 3 bases clipped from V and 6 bases from J, the junction kept 2 bases outside the gene matches. TCRdb ran MiXCR on the RT-PCR reads and lists one entry per CDR3 protein. The repertoire holds tens of thousands of distinct CDR3 sequences, with around 5% as singletons. The chain employs TRBV5-5 and TRBJ2-7; TRBD1 matches 11 bases. The sequencing sample was made of blood, either unsorted or a sorted T cell fraction (not recorded which). This sequence originates from a human donor who was either an allogeneic HSCT recipient or a stem cell or donor lymphocyte infusion donor (not recorded which). It is not recorded whose cells these are; they may come from a transplant donor. The CDR3 protein is CASSWGQGGEQYF. The DNA of the CDR3 is TGTGCCAGCAGCTGGGGACAGGGGGGCGAGCAGTACTTC.